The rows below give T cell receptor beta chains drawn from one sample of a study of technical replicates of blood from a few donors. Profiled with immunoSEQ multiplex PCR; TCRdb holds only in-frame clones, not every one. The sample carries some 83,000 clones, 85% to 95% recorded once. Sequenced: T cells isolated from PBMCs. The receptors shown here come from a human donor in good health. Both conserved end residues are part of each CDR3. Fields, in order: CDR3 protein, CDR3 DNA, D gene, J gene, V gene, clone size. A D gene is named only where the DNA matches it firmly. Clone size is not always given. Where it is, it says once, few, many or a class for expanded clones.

CDR3: CASSAEGGVQPQHF
DNA: TGCGCCAGCAGCGCAGAGGGAGGGGTTCAGCCCCAGCATTTT
D: NA
J: TRBJ1-5
V: TRBV5-1
size: NA

CDR3: CASTRTGGTDTQYF
DNA: TGTGCCAGCACCAGGACAGGGGGAACAGATACGCAGTATTTT
D: TRBD1
J: TRBJ2-3
V: TRBV5-4
size: once

CDR3: CAWSPSGNPDTQYF
DNA: TGTGCCTGGAGTCCCTCCGGGAACCCAGATACGCAGTATTTT
D: NA
J: TRBJ2-3
V: TRBV30
size: NA

CDR3: CASSLGDRTSYEQYF
DNA: TGCGCCAGCAGCTTGGGAGACAGGACCTCCTACGAGCAGTACTTC
D: NA
J: TRBJ2-7
V: TRBV5-1
size: NA

CDR3: CASRALYLTEQFF
DNA: TGTGCCAGCAGGGCCTTATACCTCACTGAGCAGTTCTTC
D: NA
J: TRBJ2-1
V: TRBV6-1
size: NA

CDR3: CAISLAGAETQYF
DNA: TGTGCCATCAGTTTGGCGGGGGCAGAGACCCAGTACTTC
D: NA
J: TRBJ2-5
V: TRBV10-3
size: NA

CDR3: CASSINGPGSAWELFF
DNA: TGTGCCAGCAGTATCAACGGGCCGGGGTCGGCGTGGGAGCTGTTTTTT
D: NA
J: TRBJ2-2
V: TRBV27
size: NA

CDR3: CASSPNEGYEQYF
DNA: TGTGCCAGCAGCCCTAATGAGGGCTACGAGCAGTACTTC
D: NA
J: TRBJ2-7
V: TRBV7-3
size: NA

CDR3: CASSFVSGRDSYEQYF
DNA: TGTGCCAGCAGTTTCGTTAGCGGGAGAGACTCCTACGAGCAGTACTTC
D: TRBD2
J: TRBJ2-7
V: TRBV27
size: once

CDR3: CASSFLTGELFF
DNA: TGTGCCAGCAGTTTTTTAACCGGGGAGCTGTTTTTT
D: NA
J: TRBJ2-2
V: TRBV27
size: NA

CDR3: CASSPLRLGTDTQYF
DNA: TGTGCCAGCAGCCCCTTGCGGTTGGGCACAGATACGCAGTATTTT
D: NA
J: TRBJ2-3
V: TRBV11-3
size: NA

CDR3: CASRLIAGTSYNEQFF
DNA: TGTGCCAGCAGATTAATAGCGGGAACCTCCTACAATGAGCAGTTCTTC
D: TRBD2
J: TRBJ2-1
V: TRBV27
size: NA

CDR3: CASNSLATDTQYF
DNA: TGTGCCAGCAACTCTCTAGCCACAGATACGCAGTATTTT
D: NA
J: TRBJ2-3
V: TRBV27
size: NA

CDR3: CASSGGYGYTF
DNA: TGTGCCAGCAGTGGAGGATATGGCTACACCTTC
D: NA
J: TRBJ1-2
V: TRBV6-1
size: NA

CDR3: CSATTGQGYGYTF
DNA: TGCAGCGCTACGACGGGACAGGGCTATGGCTACACCTTC
D: TRBD1
J: TRBJ1-2
V: TRBV29-1
size: NA

CDR3: CASSPPRGLAGVVGELFF
DNA: TGTGCCAGCAGCCCACCCAGAGGACTAGCGGGAGTTGTCGGGGAGCTGTTTTTT
D: TRBD2
J: TRBJ2-2
V: TRBV11-3
size: once

CDR3: CASSFSGANTGELFF
DNA: TGCGCCAGCAGCTTTAGCGGCGCGAACACCGGGGAGCTGTTTTTT
D: NA
J: TRBJ2-2
V: TRBV5-1
size: few

CDR3: CASSYSYAKNIQYF
DNA: TGTGCCAGCAGTTACTCATATGCCAAAAACATTCAGTACTTC
D: NA
J: TRBJ2-4
V: TRBV6-5
size: NA

CDR3: CASIPTSGKTYEQYF
DNA: TGTGCCAGCATCCCTACTAGCGGGAAGACCTACGAGCAGTACTTC
D: TRBD2
J: TRBJ2-7
V: TRBV6-6
size: NA

CDR3: CASSPRAGTDTQYF
DNA: TGTGCCAGCTCACCACGAGCGGGGACAGATACGCAGTATTTT
D: TRBD2
J: TRBJ2-3
V: TRBV18
size: NA

CDR3: CASSYSGGNIQYF
DNA: TGTGCCAGCAGTTACTCGGGGGGAAACATTCAGTACTTC
D: NA
J: TRBJ2-4
V: TRBV6-6
size: NA

CDR3: CASSPGTSGRKPYEQYF
DNA: TGTGCCAGCAGCCCAGGGACTAGCGGGAGGAAGCCCTACGAGCAGTACTTC
D: TRBD2
J: TRBJ2-7
V: TRBV7-6
size: NA

CDR3: CASSLTGVSYGYTF
DNA: TGTGCCAGCAGCTTAACAGGGGTGAGCTATGGCTACACCTTC
D: TRBD1
J: TRBJ1-2
V: TRBV13
size: NA

CDR3: CASRGLAGSAGELFF
DNA: TGTGCCAGCAGGGGACTAGCGGGATCGGCCGGGGAGCTGTTTTTT
D: TRBD2
J: TRBJ2-2
V: TRBV2
size: NA

CDR3: CASSFPGTNTEAFF
DNA: TGTGCCAGCAGTTTTCCGGGAACTAACACTGAAGCTTTCTTT
D: NA
J: TRBJ1-1
V: TRBV6-5
size: NA

CDR3: CASRNRANEQFF
DNA: TGTGCCAGCAGGAACAGGGCCAATGAGCAGTTCTTC
D: NA
J: TRBJ2-1
V: TRBV2
size: NA

CDR3: CASSQEPSGRVGFQDEQFF
DNA: TGCGCCAGCAGCCAAGAGCCCAGCGGGAGAGTGGGTTTTCAAGATGAGCAGTTCTTC
D: TRBD2
J: TRBJ2-1
V: TRBV4-3
size: NA

CDR3: CASSLTLRGASNTEAFF
DNA: TGTGCCAGCAGCTTAACTCTTAGGGGTGCATCTAACACTGAAGCTTTCTTT
D: NA
J: TRBJ1-1
V: TRBV11-3
size: NA

CDR3: CAISLQGGFQPQHF
DNA: TGTGCCATCAGCTTACAGGGGGGGTTTCAGCCCCAGCATTTT
D: TRBD1
J: TRBJ1-5
V: TRBV10-3
size: NA

CDR3: CASSRDRGPYEQYF
DNA: TGTGCCAGTAGTAGAGACAGGGGGCCATACGAGCAGTACTTC
D: TRBD1
J: TRBJ2-7
V: TRBV19
size: few

CDR3: CASSLKGREGDEQYF
DNA: TGCGCCAGCAGCTTGAAAGGGCGGGAGGGCGACGAGCAGTACTTC
D: TRBD2
J: TRBJ2-7
V: TRBV5-1
size: NA

CDR3: CSALGHKLSYEQYF
DNA: TGCAGCGCCCTGGGACACAAGCTTTCCTACGAGCAGTACTTC
D: NA
J: TRBJ2-7
V: TRBV29-1
size: NA

CDR3: CASSFRQTGPEAFF
DNA: TGTGCCAGCAGTTTTAGACAAACTGGCCCTGAAGCTTTCTTT
D: NA
J: TRBJ1-1
V: TRBV27
size: once

CDR3: CASSLAGVGDTQYF
DNA: TGTGCCAGCAGTTTGGCAGGGGTGGGAGATACGCAGTATTTT
D: NA
J: TRBJ2-3
V: TRBV28
size: NA

CDR3: CASSPIWREGNWVTYNEQFF
DNA: TGTGCCAGCAGCCCTATTTGGCGGGAGGGAAATTGGGTCACCTACAATGAGCAGTTCTTC
D: TRBD2
J: TRBJ2-1
V: TRBV11-3
size: NA

CDR3: CASSLGGGITYEQYF
DNA: TGTGCCAGCAGCTTGGGGGGGGGCATTACCTACGAGCAGTACTTC
D: NA
J: TRBJ2-7
V: TRBV5-5
size: NA

CDR3: CASSLTGGPVTGELFF
DNA: TGCGCCAGCAGCCTAACAGGGGGACCAGTCACCGGGGAGCTGTTTTTT
D: TRBD1
J: TRBJ2-2
V: TRBV5-1
size: NA

CDR3: CASSLWFELAGTQFSTDTQYF
DNA: TGTGCCAGCAGTTTATGGTTTGAGCTAGCGGGAACCCAATTTAGCACAGATACGCAGTATTTT
D: TRBD2
J: TRBJ2-3
V: TRBV28
size: NA

CDR3: CASSRTGNTEAFF
DNA: TGTGCCAGCAGTCGGACAGGGAACACTGAAGCTTTCTTT
D: TRBD1
J: TRBJ1-1
V: TRBV6-5
size: NA

CDR3: CASSDSPGVVGGYTF
DNA: TGTGCCAGCAGTGATTCGCCCGGGGTGGTTGGTGGCTACACCTTC
D: NA
J: TRBJ1-2
V: TRBV6-1
size: once

CDR3: CASSVQGAQDNEQFF
DNA: TGTGCCAGCAGTGTGCAGGGGGCGCAAGACAATGAGCAGTTCTTC
D: TRBD1
J: TRBJ2-1
V: TRBV28
size: NA

CDR3: CASGSQGSSYEQYF
DNA: TGTGCTAGTGGGTCACAGGGTAGCTCCTACGAGCAGTACTTC
D: NA
J: TRBJ2-7
V: TRBV12-5
size: NA

CDR3: CAWWSGRGNTEAFF
DNA: TGTGCCTGGTGGTCGGGCAGGGGTAACACTGAAGCTTTCTTT
D: NA
J: TRBJ1-1
V: TRBV30
size: NA

CDR3: CASSDLSGYSGVTQYF
DNA: TGTGCCAGCAGTGACCTGTCAGGGTATTCAGGGGTTACGCAGTATTTT
D: NA
J: TRBJ2-3
V: TRBV2
size: once

CDR3: CASTIQGIIYGYTF
DNA: TGTGCCAGCACGATACAGGGAATAATCTATGGCTACACCTTC
D: NA
J: TRBJ1-2
V: TRBV2
size: NA

CDR3: CASSIESRVNTEAFF
DNA: TGTGCCAGTAGTATAGAAAGCAGGGTGAACACTGAAGCTTTCTTT
D: NA
J: TRBJ1-1
V: TRBV19
size: NA

CDR3: CASTGRDLKSEAFF
DNA: TGTGCCAGTACTGGGAGGGATTTAAAAAGTGAAGCTTTCTTT
D: NA
J: TRBJ1-1
V: TRBV19
size: NA

CDR3: CASSIAGNTEAFF
DNA: TGTGCCAGCTCTATTGCAGGTAACACTGAAGCTTTCTTT
D: NA
J: TRBJ1-1
V: TRBV27
size: NA

CDR3: CAISRLAPNNEQFF
DNA: TGTGCCATCAGTAGACTAGCGCCTAACAATGAGCAGTTCTTC
D: TRBD2
J: TRBJ2-1
V: TRBV10-3
size: once

CDR3: CASSLGRRGSAMNTIYF
DNA: TGTGCCAGCAGCTTGGGGCGCAGGGGAAGCGCTATGAACACCATATATTTT
D: NA
J: TRBJ1-3
V: TRBV5-6
size: NA

CDR3: CASSQEGGLRAQYEQYF
DNA: TGCGCCAGCAGCCAAGAAGGGGGTCTTAGGGCCCAATACGAGCAGTACTTC
D: NA
J: TRBJ2-7
V: TRBV4-3
size: NA

CDR3: CASSLARGTGLEKLFF
DNA: TGTGCCAGCAGTTTGGCAAGGGGGACAGGGCTTGAAAAACTGTTTTTT
D: TRBD1
J: TRBJ1-4
V: TRBV27
size: NA

CDR3: CASIGGRTEAFF
DNA: TGTGCCAGTATTGGGGGCAGGACTGAAGCTTTCTTT
D: NA
J: TRBJ1-1
V: TRBV19
size: NA